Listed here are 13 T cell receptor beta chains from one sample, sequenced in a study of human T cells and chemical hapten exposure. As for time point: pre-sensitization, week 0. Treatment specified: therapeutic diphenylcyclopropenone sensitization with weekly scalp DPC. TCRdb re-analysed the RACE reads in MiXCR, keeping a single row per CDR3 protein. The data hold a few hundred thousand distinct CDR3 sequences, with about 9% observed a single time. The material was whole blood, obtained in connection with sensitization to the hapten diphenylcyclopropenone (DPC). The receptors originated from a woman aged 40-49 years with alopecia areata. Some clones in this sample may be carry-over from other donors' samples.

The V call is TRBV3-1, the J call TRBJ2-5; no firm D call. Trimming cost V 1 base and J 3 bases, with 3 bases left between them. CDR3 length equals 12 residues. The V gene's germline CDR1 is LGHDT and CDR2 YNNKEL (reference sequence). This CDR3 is CASSQVKETQYF. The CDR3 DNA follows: TGTGCCAGCAGCCAAGTAAAAGAGACCCAGTACTTC.

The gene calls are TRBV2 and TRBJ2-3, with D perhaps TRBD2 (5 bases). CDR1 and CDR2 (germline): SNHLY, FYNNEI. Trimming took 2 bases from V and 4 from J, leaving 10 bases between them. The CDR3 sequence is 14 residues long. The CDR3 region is CASSELASADTQYF. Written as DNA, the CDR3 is TGTGCCAGCAGTGAACTAGCCTCAGCAGATACGCAGTATTTT.

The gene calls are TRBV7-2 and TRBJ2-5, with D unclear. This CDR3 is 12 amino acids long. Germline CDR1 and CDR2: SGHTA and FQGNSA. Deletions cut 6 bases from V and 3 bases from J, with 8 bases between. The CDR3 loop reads CASRAAEETQYF. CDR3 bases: TGTGCCAGCAGGGCGGCGGAAGAGACCCAGTACTTC.

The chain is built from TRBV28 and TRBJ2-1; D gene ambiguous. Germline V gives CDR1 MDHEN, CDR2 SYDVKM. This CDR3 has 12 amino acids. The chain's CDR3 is CASLGSGNEQFF. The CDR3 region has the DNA TGTGCTAGCCTAGGTTCCGGAAATGAGCAGTTCTTC.

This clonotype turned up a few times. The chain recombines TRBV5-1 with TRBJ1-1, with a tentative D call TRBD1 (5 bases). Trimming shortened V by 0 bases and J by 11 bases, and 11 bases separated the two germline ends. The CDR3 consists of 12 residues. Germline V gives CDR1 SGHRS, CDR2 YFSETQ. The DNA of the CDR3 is TGCGCCAGCAGCTTGGATCGGGGGTGGGCTTTCTTT. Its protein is CASSLDRGWAFF.

CDR3 sequence reads: CASSPQAGGTTDTQYF. For the CDR3, the DNA is TGTGCCAGCAGCCCTCAAGCGGGAGGGACCACAGATACGCAGTATTTT. The chain uses TRBV28 and TRBJ2-3; the match to TRBD2 covers 10 bases. Germline V gene sequence: CDR1 MDHEN, CDR2 SYDVKM. This CDR3 region has 16 residues. The junction had 8 bases not matched to a gene; V was cut back by 6 bases and J by 2 bases.

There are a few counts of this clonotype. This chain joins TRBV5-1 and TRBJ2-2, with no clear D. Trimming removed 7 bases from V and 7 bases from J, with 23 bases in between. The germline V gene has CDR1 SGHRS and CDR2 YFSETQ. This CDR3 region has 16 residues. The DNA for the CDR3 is TGCGCCAGCGCCCCAGGCTCAGCCCTTCAAATCGGGGAGCTGTTTTTT. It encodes CASAPGSALQIGELFF.

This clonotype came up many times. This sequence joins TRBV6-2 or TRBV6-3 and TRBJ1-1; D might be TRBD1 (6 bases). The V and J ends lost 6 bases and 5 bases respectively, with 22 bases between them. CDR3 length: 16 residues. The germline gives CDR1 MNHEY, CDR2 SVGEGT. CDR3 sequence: CASSLQGVGRWTEAFF. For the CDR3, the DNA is TGTGCCAGCAGCTTACAGGGAGTCGGTCGGTGGACTGAAGCTTTCTTT.

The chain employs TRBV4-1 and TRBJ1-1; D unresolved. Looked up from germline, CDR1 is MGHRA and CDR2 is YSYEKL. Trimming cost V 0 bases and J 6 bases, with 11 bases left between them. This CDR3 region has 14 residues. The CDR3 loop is CASSQDNRPSEAFF. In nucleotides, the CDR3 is TGCGCCAGCAGCCAAGATAATAGGCCATCTGAAGCTTTCTTT.

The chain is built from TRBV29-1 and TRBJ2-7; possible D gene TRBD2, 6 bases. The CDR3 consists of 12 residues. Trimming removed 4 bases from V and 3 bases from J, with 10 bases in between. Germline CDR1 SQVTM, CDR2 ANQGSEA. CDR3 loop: CSVARGVYEQYF. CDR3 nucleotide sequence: TGCAGCGTTGCGCGGGGTGTCTACGAGCAGTACTTC.

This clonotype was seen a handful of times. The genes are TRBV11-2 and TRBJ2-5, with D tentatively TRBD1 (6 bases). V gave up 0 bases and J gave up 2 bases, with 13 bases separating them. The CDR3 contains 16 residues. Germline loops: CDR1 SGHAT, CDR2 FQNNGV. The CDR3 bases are TGTGCCAGCAGCTTAGAGGCAGGGGACCCACAAGAGACCCAGTACTTC. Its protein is CASSLEAGDPQETQYF.

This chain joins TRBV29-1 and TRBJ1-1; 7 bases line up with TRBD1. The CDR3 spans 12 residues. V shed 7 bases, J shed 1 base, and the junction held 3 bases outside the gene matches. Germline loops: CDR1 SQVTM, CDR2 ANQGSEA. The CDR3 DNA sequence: TGCAGCGCGGGACAGACGAACACTGAAGCTTTCTTT. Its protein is CSAGQTNTEAFF.

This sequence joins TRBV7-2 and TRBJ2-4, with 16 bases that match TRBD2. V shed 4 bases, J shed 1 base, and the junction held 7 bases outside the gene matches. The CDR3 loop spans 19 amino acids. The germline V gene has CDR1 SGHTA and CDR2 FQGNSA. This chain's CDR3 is CASSSGTSGRARAKNIQYF. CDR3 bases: TGTGCCAGCAGCTCGGGGACTAGCGGGAGGGCCCGGGCCAAAAACATTCAGTACTTC. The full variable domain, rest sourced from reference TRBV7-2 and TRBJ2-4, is GAGVSQSPSNKVTEKGKDVELRCDPISGHTALYWYRQSLGQGLEFLIYFQGNSAPDKSGLPSDRFSAERTGGSVSTLTIQRTQQEDSAVYLCASSSGTSGRARAKNIQYFGAGTRLSVL.